This T cell receptor beta chain was documented in a study of CD8 T cells in ankylosing spondylitis. Comments on this clonotype: Its antigen is undetermined.

Broader study findings: What seemed typical of ankylosing spondylitis blood was a TCR beta motif built from several highly homologous variants.

TCRdb passed the 5' RACE reads through MiXCR, listing each CDR3 protein once. The sample consists of hundreds of thousands of distinct CDR3 sequences, 25% to 30% of them appearing once. CDR1 and CDR2 from the germline V gene are SEHNR and FQNEAQ (reference sequence). The CDR3 contains 14 residues. V dropped 4 bases and J dropped 2 bases, with 11 bases sitting between them. Sample: blood, either unsorted or a sorted T cell fraction (not recorded which). This sequence was found in a male donor with ankylosing spondylitis. This rearrangement joins TRBV7-9 to TRBJ1-1; the D gene is possibly TRBD1 (6 bases). Here the CDR3 DNA reads TGTGCCAGCAGCTCCCAGGGGTCTAACACTGAAGCTTTCTTT. Encoded protein: CASSSQGSNTEAFF.